This passage covers 18 T cell receptor beta chains from one sample sequenced in a study of T cell clusters in autoimmune cytopenias. One tube held mixed TRB-A and TRB-B primer pools for touch-down PCR. TCRdb re-called the multiplex PCR reads; one entry per CDR3 protein, DNA not given. The table counts some 8,100 distinct CDR3 sequences; about a fifth lies in the top ten. About 39,000 genome equivalents of blood DNA were amplified for TRB. Sample: peripheral blood. The receptors were sampled from a human donor with an autoimmune cytopenia or autoimmune hepatitis (not recorded which).

The chain links TRBV27 to TRBJ1-5; TCRdb's D gene call, TRBD1, goes unchecked for lack of DNA. Germline V gives CDR1 MNHEY, CDR2 SMNVEV (reference sequence). CDR3 length equals 18 residues. This chain's CDR3 is CASSSMDRGLYSNQPQHF.

The V call is TRBV7-9, the J call TRBJ1-1; TCRdb proposes TRBD1, but this gene call is untestable without DNA. The CDR3 runs 13 residues. CDR1 is SEHNR, CDR2 FQNEAQ, per germline (reference sequence). The CDR3 protein is CASSLARDREAFF.

This sequence joins TRBV9 and TRBJ2-3; checking the TCRdb D call of TRBD2 is not possible without DNA. The CDR3 has 17 amino acids. From germline, CDR1 is SGDLS and CDR2 YYNGEE. This CDR3 is CASSQRGGLARTDTQYF.

The chain carries TRBV24-1 and TRBJ2-1; TCRdb outputs TRBD2, but without DNA this stays unchecked. This CDR3 region has 15 residues. The germline V gene has CDR1 KGHDR and CDR2 SFDVKD. The CDR3 spells CATSASLPGYNEQFF.

Judged by frequency, this clonotype is medium-sized (0.01 to 0.1%). The chain uses TRBV6-1 and TRBJ2-1; TCRdb selects TRBD2, and the lack of DNA leaves this call unchecked. The germline gives CDR1 MNHNS, CDR2 SASEGT. The CDR3 has 15 residues. The CDR3: CASSETSGRRDEQFF.

Frequency places this clonotype as medium-sized (0.01 to 0.1%). This rearrangement joins TRBV13 to TRBJ1-1; TCRdb selects TRBD1, and the lack of DNA leaves this call unchecked. This CDR3 comprises 14 residues. The germline V gene encodes CDR1 PRHDT and CDR2 FYEKMQ (reference sequence). The CDR3: CASSLNRVNTEAFF.

According to its frequency, this clonotype is medium-sized. The rearrangement uses TRBV6-5 and TRBJ2-1. The CDR3 has 18 residues. Germline CDR1 is MNHEY and CDR2 is SVGAGI. The CDR3 reads CASSYSGIGRRNYNEQFF.

The chain combines TRBV24-1 with TRBJ2-3; TCRdb proposes TRBD1, but this gene call is untestable without DNA. The CDR3 consists of 16 residues. Germline V gene data show CDR1 as KGHDR and CDR2 as SFDVKD. The CDR3 is CATSDPGQGSTDTQYF.

The rearrangement uses TRBV18 and TRBJ2-5. CDR3 length: 15 amino acids. Per the germline V gene, CDR1 is KGHSH and CDR2 is LQKENI. Here the CDR3 reads CASSHRVRIEETQYF. The full variable domain, with the rest looked up from reference TRBV18 and TRBJ2-5, is NAGVMQNPRHLVRRRGQEARLRCSPMKGHSHVYWYRQLPEEGLKFMVYLQKENIIDESGMPKERFSAEFPKEGPSILRIQQVVRGDSAAYFCASSHRVRIEETQYFGPGTRLLVL.

The genes are TRBV12-3 or TRBV12-4 and TRBJ1-1; with no DNA, the TCRdb D assignment of TRBD1 cannot be verified. The CDR3 totals 12 residues. This CDR3 is CASRTGFAEAFF.

The rearrangement links TRBV2 to TRBJ2-5; the D call of TRBD1 rests on TCRdb alone, since no DNA is present to check it. Germline CDR1 and CDR2: SNHLY and FYNNEI. The CDR3 runs 14 residues. This CDR3 is CASIVDRLQETQYF.

Considering frequency, this clonotype is medium-sized. The chain couples TRBV29-1 to TRBJ1-1; the TRBD1 assignment by TCRdb is unverifiable without DNA. The CDR3 is 12 amino acids. Germline CDR1 reads SQVTM; CDR2 reads ANQGSEA. Here the CDR3 reads CSVDRDFTEAFF.

This clonotype registers medium-sized by frequency. V gene TRBV20-1 combines with J gene TRBJ1-1; there is no DNA to check the TCRdb D call of TRBD1. This CDR3 spans 12 amino acids. Germline V gene data show CDR1 as DFQATT and CDR2 as SNEGSKA (reference sequence). CDR3: CSASFREFEAFF.

This clonotype is called medium-sized (0.01 to 0.1%) based on its frequency. The chain recombines TRBV6-6 with TRBJ1-1. This CDR3 region has 13 residues. CDR1 is MNHNY, CDR2 SVGAGI, per germline (reference sequence). The CDR3 here is CASSSGLNTEAFF.

The rearrangement links TRBV5-6 to TRBJ2-3; checking the TCRdb D call of TRBD1 is not possible without DNA. Per the germline V gene, CDR1 is SGHDT and CDR2 is YYEEEE. The CDR3 has 16 residues. CDR3 protein: CASSPATGVRTDTQYF.

The chain carries TRBV12-3 or TRBV12-4 and TRBJ2-2. The CDR3 is made up of 16 amino acids. This CDR3 is CASSTRQSQWHGELFF.

The chain carries TRBV20-1 and TRBJ1-4; TCRdb returns TRBD1, unconfirmable since there is no DNA. The CDR3 length is 18 residues. Germline CDR1 DFQATT, CDR2 SNEGSKA (reference sequence). CDR3 protein: CSARERALGQGASEKLFF.

The V gene is TRBV27, the J gene TRBJ1-6; TCRdb lists TRBD1, though no DNA is available to test this call. Germline CDR1 MNHEY, CDR2 SMNVEV (reference sequence). This CDR3 has 15 amino acids. The CDR3 region is CASSFQTGGNSPLHF.